Described below is a single T cell receptor (beta chain) sequence and its context. The PCR used 60 Vbeta and 13 Jbeta primers. Clones were read by immunoSEQ multiplex PCR, and TCRdb kept only the in-frame ones, dropping some. Of some 120,000 clones listed, roughly 73% were seen once; the top ten hold approximately 4.3%. This sample was taken from a study of cytomegalovirus exposure and HLA in healthy donors. The V gene lost 0 bases and the J gene lost 1 base, with 7 bases spanning the gap. Germline CDR1 is SGHDT and CDR2 is YYEEEE. The CDR3 runs to 14 residues. The clonotype originates from a man in his 60s in good health and CMV-seropositive. Sequencing was done on a sample of PBMCs. The V and J genes are TRBV5-6 and TRBJ1-2, with D hard to call. The DNA of the CDR3 is TGTGCCAGCAGCTTGGCCGAGGTTAACTATGGCTACACCTTC. It encodes CASSLAEVNYGYTF.